The 14 T cell receptor beta chains below all came from one sample that was sequenced in a study of cytomegalovirus exposure and HLA in healthy donors. This PCR relied on a set of 60 Vbeta primers and 13 Jbeta primers. Method: immunoSEQ multiplex PCR; TCRdb's copy keeps in-frame clones and lacks some. The sample table sets out approximately 50,000 clones. The specimen was PBMCs. These receptors originate from a woman between 40 and 50 years old in good health and CMV-seronegative.

The chain carries TRBV5-5 and TRBJ2-7, with 8 bases aligning to TRBD2. J was trimmed by 0 bases and V by 4 bases; bases with no gene match: 9. The germline V gene encodes CDR1 SGHKS and CDR2 YYEKEE (reference sequence). The CDR3 totals 16 residues. In DNA form, the CDR3 reads TGTGCCAGCAGCCCCGGGACTAGATGGCCCTCCTACGAGCAGTACTTC. Encoded protein: CASSPGTRWPSYEQYF.

This chain uses TRBV10-3 with TRBJ2-1, with TRBD1 matching 9 bases. The ends lost 5 bases at V and 5 bases at J; junction bases unmatched: 10. Looked up from germline, CDR1 is ENHRY and CDR2 is SYGVKD. The CDR3 runs 16 residues. The CDR3 is CAISKGQGPLDNEQFF. The CDR3 coding sequence is TGTGCCATCAGTAAAGGACAGGGGCCTCTTGACAATGAGCAGTTCTTC.

This chain connects TRBV19 to TRBJ2-1; possible D gene TRBD1, 5 bases. The germline V gene encodes CDR1 LNHDA and CDR2 SQIVND (reference sequence). The CDR3 extends over 20 amino acids. V was trimmed by 3 bases and J by 0 bases, leaving 24 bases between them. CDR3 DNA: TGTGCCAGTAGTATTGTTGGCAGGACATCGCTGATTAGCTCCTACAATGAGCAGTTCTTC. Its translation: CASSIVGRTSLISSYNEQFF.

V gene TRBV9 combines with J gene TRBJ1-5, with D tentatively TRBD1 (6 bases). V was clipped by 2 bases and J by 5 bases, with 11 bases between them. Looked up from germline, CDR1 is SGDLS and CDR2 is YYNGEE. The CDR3 is 14 residues long. CDR3 sequence: CASSVGGAHQPQHF. Here the CDR3 DNA reads TGTGCCAGCAGCGTGGGGGGGGCCCATCAGCCCCAGCATTTT.

The V gene is TRBV7-3, the J gene TRBJ2-1; TRBD2 matches at 12 bases. CDR3 size: 16 residues. Germline lookup yields CDR1 SGHTA and CDR2 FQGTGA. V gave up 2 bases and J gave up 7 bases; unmatched junction bases: 6. The CDR3 DNA reads as TGTGCCAGCAGCTTAGGCAGGACTAGCGGGGAAAATGAGCAGTTCTTC. Encoded protein: CASSLGRTSGENEQFF.

The V and J genes are TRBV7-2 and TRBJ2-1; 10 nucleotides match TRBD1. Germline lookup yields CDR1 SGHTA and CDR2 FQGNSA. V shed 5 bases, J shed 10 bases, and the junction held 8 bases outside the gene matches. The CDR3 has 14 amino acids. CDR3 coding DNA: TGTGCCAGCAGCACATGGACAGGGGGTAAAGAGCAGTTCTTC. It yields the protein CASSTWTGGKEQFF.

The V call is TRBV7-9, the J call TRBJ1-1, with D uncertain. The germline V gene has CDR1 SEHNR and CDR2 FQNEAQ (reference sequence). The CDR3 contains 13 residues. The ends were cut back, 5 bases at V and 1 base at J, with 8 bases in the middle. The CDR3 DNA reads TGTGCCAGCAGCCCTCAGGAGAACACTGAAGCTTTCTTT. Its protein is CASSPQENTEAFF.

The gene calls are TRBV4-1 and TRBJ2-7, with a possible D match to TRBD1 (6 bases). Germline-derived CDR1 and CDR2 are MGHRA and YSYEKL. The V end was cut by 3 bases, the J end by 5 bases, with 17 bases between. The CDR3 covers 15 residues. The CDR3 region is CASSHPPTGLNEQYF. CDR3 sequence (DNA): TGCGCCAGCAGCCATCCCCCCACAGGGTTAAACGAGCAGTACTTC.

V usage is TRBV7-9 and J usage is TRBJ1-1, with TRBD1 matching over 8 bases. The CDR3 consists of 13 residues. CDR1 SEHNR and CDR2 FQNEAQ come from the germline V gene (reference sequence). After removal of 4 bases from V and 9 bases from J, the junction contained 7 bases not matched to a gene. The CDR3: CASSSQTGAQAFF. CDR3 nucleotide sequence: TGTGCCAGCAGCTCTCAGACAGGGGCACAAGCTTTCTTT.

The chain is built from TRBV30 and TRBJ2-7; no clear D gene. The germline V gene encodes CDR1 GTSNPN and CDR2 SVGIG (reference sequence). V was clipped by 8 bases and J by 0 bases, with 11 bases between them. The CDR3 sequence is 12 residues long. DNA for the CDR3: TGTGCCCACCAGCGCAGCTCCTACGAGCAGTACTTC. Translating gives CAHQRSSYEQYF.

V usage is TRBV19 and J usage is TRBJ1-4, with 8 bases lining up with TRBD1. The ends lost 7 bases at V and 3 bases at J; junction bases unmatched: 4. Germline CDR1 reads LNHDA; CDR2 reads SQIVND (reference sequence). This CDR3 region has 14 residues. The CDR3 protein is CASKQQGANEKLFF. CDR3 sequence (DNA): TGTGCCAGTAAACAACAGGGGGCTAATGAAAAACTGTTTTTT. The complete variable domain, with remaining parts taken from reference TRBV19 and TRBJ1-4, reads DGGITQSPKYLFRKEGQNVTLSCEQNLNHDAMYWYRQDPGQGLRLIYYSQIVNDFQKGDIAEGYSVSREKKESFPLTVTSAQKNPTAFYLCASKQQGANEKLFFGSGTQLSVL.

This rearrangement joins TRBV5-6 to TRBJ1-6; 8 positions agree with TRBD1. After removal of 0 bases from V and 6 bases from J, the junction contained 5 bases not matched to a gene. Germline V gene data show CDR1 as SGHDT and CDR2 as YYEEEE. The CDR3 runs to 16 residues. CDR3 in amino acids: CASSLGSGGVNSPLHF. In DNA, the CDR3 is TGTGCCAGCAGCTTGGGTTCAGGGGGCGTTAATTCACCCCTCCACTTT.

V is TRBV4-3 and J is TRBJ1-5, with a tentative D call TRBD1 (6 bases). Deletions cut 3 bases from V and 4 bases from J, with 7 bases between. The germline gives CDR1 LGHNA, CDR2 YSLEER. The CDR3 totals 13 residues. The CDR3 coding sequence is TGCGCCAGCAGCCAGGACAGTAATCAGCCCCAGCATTTT. This translates into CASSQDSNQPQHF.

V is TRBV9 and J is TRBJ2-2; D is unclear. V was clipped by 0 bases and J by 3 bases, with 12 bases between them. The V gene's germline CDR1 is SGDLS and CDR2 YYNGEE. The CDR3 sequence is 16 residues long. The CDR3: CASSVGRGWDTGELFF. CDR3 DNA: TGTGCCAGCAGCGTAGGGCGAGGATGGGACACCGGGGAGCTGTTTTTT.